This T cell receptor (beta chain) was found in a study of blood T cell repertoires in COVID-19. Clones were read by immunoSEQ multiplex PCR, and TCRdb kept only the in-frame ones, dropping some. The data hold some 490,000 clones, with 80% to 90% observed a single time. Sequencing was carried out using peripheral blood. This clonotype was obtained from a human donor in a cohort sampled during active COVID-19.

The CDR3 spells CASSSDRRPYEQYF. CDR3 nucleotides: TGTGCCAGCAGTTCCGACAGGCGCCCCTACGAGCAGTACTTC. This chain links TRBV11-3 with TRBJ2-7; perhaps TRBD1 as D (6 bases). CDR3 length: 14 amino acids. The V gene's germline CDR1 is SGHNT and CDR2 YENEEA. The V and J ends lost 6 bases and 2 bases respectively, with 14 bases between them. Based on the CDR3 plus reference TRBV11-3 and TRBJ2-7, the full variable domain is EAGVVQSPRYKIIEKKQPVAFWCNPISGHNTLYWYLQNLGQGPELLIRYENEEAVDDSQLPKDRFSAERLKGVDSTLKIQPAELGDSAVYLCASSSDRRPYEQYFGPGTRLTVT.